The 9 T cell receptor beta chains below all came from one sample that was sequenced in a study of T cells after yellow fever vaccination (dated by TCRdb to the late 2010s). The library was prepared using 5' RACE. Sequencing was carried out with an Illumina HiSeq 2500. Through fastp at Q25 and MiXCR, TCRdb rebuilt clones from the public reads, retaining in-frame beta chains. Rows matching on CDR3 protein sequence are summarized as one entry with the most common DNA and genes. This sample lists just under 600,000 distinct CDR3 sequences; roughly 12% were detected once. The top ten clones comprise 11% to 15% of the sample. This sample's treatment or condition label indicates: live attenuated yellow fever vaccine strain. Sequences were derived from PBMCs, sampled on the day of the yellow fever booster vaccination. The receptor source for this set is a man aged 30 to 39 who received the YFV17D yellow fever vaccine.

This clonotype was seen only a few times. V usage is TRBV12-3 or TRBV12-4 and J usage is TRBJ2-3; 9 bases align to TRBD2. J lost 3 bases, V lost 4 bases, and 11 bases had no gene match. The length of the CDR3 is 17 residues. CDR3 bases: TGTGCCAGCAGTTCTAGACGCGGGACTAGCTATACAGATACGCAGTATTTT. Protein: CASSSRRGTSYTDTQYF.

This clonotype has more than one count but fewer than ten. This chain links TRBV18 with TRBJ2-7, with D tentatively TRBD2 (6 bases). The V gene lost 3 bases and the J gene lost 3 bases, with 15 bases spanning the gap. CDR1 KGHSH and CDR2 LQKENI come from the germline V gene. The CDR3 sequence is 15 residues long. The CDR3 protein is CASSPPSIGGYEQYF. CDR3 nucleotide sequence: TGTGCCAGCTCACCCCCTTCGATCGGGGGCTACGAGCAGTACTTC.

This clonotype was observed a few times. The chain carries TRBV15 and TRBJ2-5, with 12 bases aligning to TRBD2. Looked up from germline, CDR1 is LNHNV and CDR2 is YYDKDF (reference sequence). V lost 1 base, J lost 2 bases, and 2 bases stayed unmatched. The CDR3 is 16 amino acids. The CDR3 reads CATSRGGLAGQETQYF. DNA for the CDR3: TGTGCCACCAGCAGAGGAGGACTAGCGGGACAAGAGACCCAGTACTTC.

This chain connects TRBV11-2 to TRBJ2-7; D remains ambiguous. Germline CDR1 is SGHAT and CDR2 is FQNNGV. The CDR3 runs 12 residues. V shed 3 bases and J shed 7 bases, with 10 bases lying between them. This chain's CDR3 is CASSLILGEQYF. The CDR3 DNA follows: TGTGCCAGCAGCTTGATTTTGGGGGAGCAGTACTTC.

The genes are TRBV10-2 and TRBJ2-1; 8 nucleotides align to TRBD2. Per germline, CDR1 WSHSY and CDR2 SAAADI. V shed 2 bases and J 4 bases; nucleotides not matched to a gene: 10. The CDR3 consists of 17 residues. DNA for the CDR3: TGCGCCAGCAGTGAGGTTAAATGGTCGGGAGGGTACAATGAGCAGTTCTTC. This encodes CASSEVKWSGGYNEQFF.

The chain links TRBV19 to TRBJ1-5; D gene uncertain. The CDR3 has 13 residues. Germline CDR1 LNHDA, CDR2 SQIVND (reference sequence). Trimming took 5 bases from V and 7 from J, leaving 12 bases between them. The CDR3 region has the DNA TGTGCCAGTAGTTTCTTATCGGAACAGCCCCAGCATTTT. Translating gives CASSFLSEQPQHF. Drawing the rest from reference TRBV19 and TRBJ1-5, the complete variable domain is DGGITQSPKYLFRKEGQNVTLSCEQNLNHDAMYWYRQDPGQGLRLIYYSQIVNDFQKGDIAEGYSVSREKKESFPLTVTSAQKNPTAFYLCASSFLSEQPQHFGDGTRLSIL.

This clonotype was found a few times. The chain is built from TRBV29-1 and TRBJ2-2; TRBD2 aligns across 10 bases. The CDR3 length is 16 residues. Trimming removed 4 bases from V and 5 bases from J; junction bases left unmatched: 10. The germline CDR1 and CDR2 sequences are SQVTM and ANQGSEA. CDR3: CSVVLFTSGTTGELFF. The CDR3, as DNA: TGCAGCGTTGTACTTTTTACTAGCGGGACTACCGGGGAGCTGTTTTTT.

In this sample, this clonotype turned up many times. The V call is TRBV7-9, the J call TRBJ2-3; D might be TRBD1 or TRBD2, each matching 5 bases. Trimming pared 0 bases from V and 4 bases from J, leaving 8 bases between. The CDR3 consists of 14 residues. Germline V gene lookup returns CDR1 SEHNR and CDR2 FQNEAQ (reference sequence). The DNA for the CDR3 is TGTGCCAGCAGCTTAGCAGTGGGGGCAGATACGCAGTATTTT. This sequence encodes CASSLAVGADTQYF.

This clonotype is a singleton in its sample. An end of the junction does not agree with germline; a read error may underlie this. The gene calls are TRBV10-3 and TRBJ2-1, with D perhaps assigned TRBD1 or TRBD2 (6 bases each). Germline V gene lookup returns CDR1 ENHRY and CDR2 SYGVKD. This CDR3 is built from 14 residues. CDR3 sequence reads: CAISSTRGKNEEFF. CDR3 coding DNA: TGTGCCATCAGCTCGACTAGGGGGAAAAATGAGGAGTTCTTC.